This T cell receptor beta chain appears in the sequencing data of a study of shared clonotypes between healthy human individuals. CD8 cells classed as naive were CD45RO-negative and positively selected for CCR7, excluding terminally differentiated effector memory CD45RA+ cells. Free of recent acute infections or vaccinations, the donors were healthy HIV-negative adults. Whole-study findings and limits: Of the naive CD4 clonotypes, approximately 5% were shared across a handful of donors.

On this clone itself: No antigen is known for it.

As handled by the study authors: Filtering differed, since immunoSEQ gave only junction sequences and no quality scores. Here immunoSEQ multiplex PCR was the method, and the copy in TCRdb shows in-frame clones only, minus some. D and trimming were read from the DNA, whereas the V and J calls and clone size are those reported in that table. Among 1.5 million to 2.5 million clones listed, just under 95% were seen once. The CDR3 runs to 15 residues. Germline lookup yields CDR1 MDHEN and CDR2 SYDVKM. Trimming removed 5 bases from V and 3 bases from J; junction bases left unmatched: 2. V gene TRBV28 combines with J gene TRBJ2-2, with TRBD2 identical over 11 bases. The receptor was isolated from a man aged 18-30 years in good health. The sample was naive CD8+ T cells sorted from blood. Written as DNA, the CDR3 is TGTGCCAGCAGTATAGCGGGGGGGCACACCGGGGAGCTGTTTTTT. Translating it yields CASSIAGGHTGELFF.